The entry below gives a single T cell receptor beta chain sequence along with its context. This receptor's antigen is unknown. Base-call qualities are not available, and no considerably larger clone is one nucleotide away. The library was generated by the immunoSEQ multiplex PCR assay. TCRdb's version of the immuneACCESS table is confined to in-frame rearrangements and falls short of the full clone set. An unresolved V gene accounts for under half of the shortfall where checked; the remainder is of unknown origin. Recorded for this sample are about 26,000 clones; around four fifths of them occurred a single time. Of the sample, 20% to 25% falls within the top ten clones. CDR1 and CDR2 (MNHEY, SVGAGI) derive from the germline V gene. The CDR3 starts with the cysteine, ends with the valine, and has 13 residues. Only the CDR3 region is kept as DNA, spanning 39 bases read in frame from base 1. The sample originates from a study of control samples from healthy donors and cancer patients (TCRdb year 2020).

The chain is encoded by TRBV6-5 joined to TRBJ2-7, with the D gene not clear enough to name. The TCR originated in a man in his 60s with colorectal cancer. Sequencing input: PBMCs. The DNA is as follows: TGTGCCAGCAGCCAAACCCTACCCCAGGTCGACAACGTC. The resulting protein is CASSQTLPQVDNV.